This T cell receptor beta chain was sequenced for a study of cytomegalovirus exposure and HLA in healthy donors. Study-wide results and caveats: The availability of immune exposure information extended only to CMV serostatus. A further, later analysis showed that HLA-associated TCR beta chains (compared with equally common others) were more clonally expanded.

The V gene's germline CDR1 is LNHDA and CDR2 SQIVND (reference sequence). V gave up 6 bases and J gave up 5 bases, with 11 bases separating them. The CDR3 extends over 12 amino acids. This clone was picked up one time. Its antigen is currently unknown. Both 60 Vbeta primers and 13 Jbeta primers went into the PCR. TCRdb's copy holds only in-frame clones and misses some; the assay was immunoSEQ multiplex PCR. The repertoire holds about 130,000 clones, with 80% to 90% as singletons. The chain joins TRBV19 to TRBJ2-7; D is possibly TRBD2 (5 bases). The source of this sequence is a woman under 30 in good health and CMV-seropositive. Sequences were obtained from PBMCs. CDR3 nucleotide sequence: TGTGCCAGTAGCTACGCGCGGGACGAGCAGTACTTC. Translation: CASSYARDEQYF.